This TCR beta chain was captured in a study of blood T cell repertoires in COVID-19. Study background: Samples representing acute and convalescent COVID-19 were sourced from the United States, Italy and Spain. The analysed material was cDNA or gDNA that came from T cells, B-cell-depleted T cells, or PBMCs.

In the original workflow: Nucleated cell number was recorded as an estimate derived from reference gene primer amplification. Sequencing was performed with immunoSEQ multiplex PCR; in TCRdb, only in-frame clones are kept and a portion is missing. Clone size and V and J calls were adopted from that table, with D and trimming inferred from the DNA. Here the sample spans 85,000 to 120,000 clones, more than 85% being singletons. V lost 1 base to trimming and J lost 8 bases; unmatched junction nucleotides: 7. Germline V gene data show CDR1 as SGHDN and CDR2 as FVKESK. CDR3 size: 14 residues. Material for sequencing was peripheral blood. The genes are TRBV14 and TRBJ1-2; 7 positions agree with TRBD1. The sequence was obtained from a man aged 18 to 29 with acute or convalescent COVID-19. The CDR3 bases are TGTGCCAGCAGCCAAGGCTTACAGGGGTTAGGCTACACCTTC. Its protein is CASSQGLQGLGYTF.